This T cell receptor beta chain is drawn from a study of T cell clusters in autoimmune cytopenias. In the study overall: Per sample, median TRB depth was around 51,000 reads, yielding a median about 2,000 distinct clonotypes.

This clonotype is called medium-sized based on its frequency. Each sample's input was 250 ng genomic DNA, some 38,000 genome equivalents. TRB rearrangements were amplified by touch-down multiplex PCR with mixed TRB-A/B primers. TCRdb reprocessed the multiplex PCR reads; each CDR3 protein has one entry and no DNA is given. Its table lists some 3,500 distinct CDR3 sequences. The germline V gene encodes CDR1 KGHSH and CDR2 LQKENI. This CDR3 region has 15 residues. Sequencing was performed on peripheral blood. The clonotype was recovered from a human donor with an autoimmune cytopenia or autoimmune hepatitis (not recorded which). This chain uses TRBV18 with TRBJ2-2; without DNA, the TCRdb call of TRBD2 cannot be checked. CDR3 amino acids: CASSPARGRTGELFF.